The present T cell receptor (beta chain) was sequenced within a study of T cell responses to AZD1222 COVID-19 vaccine. Study-wide context: Recipients boosted at about 4 weeks or about 12 weeks are pooled.

The data were produced by immunoSEQ multiplex PCR, yet TCRdb's version contains in-frame clones alone and is incomplete. Here the sample spans about 190,000 clones, approximately 91% being singletons. In this sample, this clone turned up a few times. As yet, its antigen is unknown. The V end lost 1 base, the J end lost 3 bases, and 12 bases lay between the germline ends. Germline CDR1 LGHNA, CDR2 YNFKEQ. The CDR3 has 15 residues. Whole-study results and caveats: Baseline serostatus was positive in only six AZD1222 recipients. The donors showed a predominance of white British ancestry and of females, with possible underestimation of clonal diversity.

The sequenced sample was peripheral blood, obtained on day 0 of AZD1222 vaccination. The source of this sequence is an adult in good health. The V call is TRBV4-2, the J call TRBJ1-1; D remains ambiguous. CDR3 protein: CASSQANLFDTEAFF. The CDR3 coding sequence is TGTGCCAGCAGCCAAGCTAATCTTTTCGACACTGAAGCTTTCTTT.